This is a list of T cell receptor beta chains from one sample in a study of vaccination and CD4 T cells after COVID-19. TCRdb re-analysed the PCR reads in MiXCR, keeping a single row per CDR3 protein. The sample holds more than 10,000 distinct CDR3 sequences, approximately 62% seen once. Their recognized antigens are unknown. Input material: CD4+ T cells from blood, cultured in vitro. The source of these receptors is a human donor who had recovered from COVID-19. Both conserved end residues are part of each CDR3. D genes are given only for firm matches. Expanded clones are given a class, and other clones once, few, many or no size at all.

>NA|TRBJ1-5|NA|TRBV7-2
CASSLQGHQPQHF
TGTGCCAGCAGCTTACAGGGACATCAGCCCCAGCATTTT
>NA|TRBJ2-1|TRBD2|TRBV20-1
CSASMTLAGGSYNEQFF
TGCAGTGCTAGTATGACACTAGCGGGAGGGTCATACAATGAGCAGTTCTTC
>NA|TRBJ2-5|TRBD1|TRBV15
CATRGQGIGSETQYF
TGTGCCACCAGGGGACAGGGGATAGGGTCAGAGACCCAGTACTTC
>NA|TRBJ2-7|NA|TRBV7-2
CASSGKMAGWNYEQYF
TGTGCCAGCAGTGGGAAGATGGCGGGTTGGAATTACGAGCAGTACTTC
>NA|TRBJ2-4|TRBD1|TRBV6-1
CASSEAPDRGKNIQYF
TGTGCCAGCAGTGAAGCACCAGACAGGGGTAAAAACATTCAGTACTTC
>NA|TRBJ2-2|NA|TRBV28
CASSPIRKNTGELFF
TGTGCCAGCAGTCCTATTAGGAAGAACACCGGGGAGCTGTTTTTT
>NA|TRBJ2-7|TRBD2|TRBV7-9
CASSRGRASYEQYF
TGTGCCAGCAGCCGCGGGAGGGCCTCCTACGAGCAGTACTTC
>few|TRBJ2-1|TRBD2|TRBV20-1
CSADHRTSGYQQFF
TGCAGTGCTGACCATAGGACTAGCGGGTACCAGCAGTTCTTC
>NA|TRBJ2-2|TRBD2|TRBV15
CATSTPTSGSTGELFF
TGTGCCACCAGCACCCCTACTAGCGGGAGCACCGGGGAGCTGTTTTTT
>NA|TRBJ1-5|NA|TRBV5-4
CASSLSVLQPQHF
TGCGCCAGCAGCCTTAGTGTATTACAGCCCCAGCATTTT
>once|TRBJ2-5|TRBD1|TRBV2
CASSIETGAETQYF
TGTGCCAGCAGTATTGAGACAGGGGCAGAGACCCAGTACTTC
>once|TRBJ2-1|NA|TRBV11-3
CASSSSRDNSYNEQFF
TGTGCCAGCAGCTCCTCACGGGACAACTCCTACAATGAGCAGTTCTTC
>NA|TRBJ1-1|TRBD1|TRBV18
CASSRTGNEAFF
TGTGCCAGCTCACGGACAGGTAATGAAGCTTTCTTT
>few|TRBJ1-2|NA|TRBV29-1
CSVAERGRYYGYTF
TGCAGCGTCGCGGAACGAGGTCGTTACTATGGCTACACCTTC
>NA|TRBJ2-1|NA|TRBV6-1
CASSLARYNEQFF
TGTGCCAGCAGTCTTGCCAGGTACAATGAGCAGTTCTTC
>NA|TRBJ1-5|NA|TRBV4-1
CASSLRGPGPQHF
TGCGCCAGCAGCCTCAGGGGTCCGGGGCCCCAGCATTTT
>NA|TRBJ2-7|NA|TRBV7-8
CASSSRDGLGEQYF
TGTGCCAGCAGCTCGAGGGACGGCTTAGGGGAGCAGTACTTC
>NA|TRBJ1-4|NA|TRBV7-9
CASGEDGATNEKLFF
TGTGCCAGCGGGGAGGACGGAGCAACTAATGAAAAACTGTTTTTT
>NA|TRBJ2-5|TRBD2|TRBV20-1
CSARTRPQETQYF
TGCAGTGCCCGGACTAGACCACAAGAGACCCAGTACTTC
>NA|TRBJ2-7|TRBD2|TRBV20-1
CSAEASGRAEQYF
TGCAGTGCCGAGGCTAGCGGGAGGGCCGAGCAGTACTTC
>NA|TRBJ1-6|NA|TRBV27
CASSSRDRPNSPLHF
TGTGCCAGCAGTTCCCGCGACAGACCGAATTCACCCCTCCACTTT
>once|TRBJ2-3|NA|TRBV5-1
CASRRDSNTDTQYF
TGCGCCAGCAGAAGGGACTCGAACACAGATACGCAGTATTTT
>few|TRBJ2-7|TRBD2|TRBV28
CASRRTRSTGGYEQYF
TGTGCCAGCAGACGCACCAGGTCAACGGGGGGCTACGAGCAGTACTTC
>NA|TRBJ2-2|NA|TRBV7-2
CASSSFQLGAGELFF
TGTGCCAGCAGCTCTTTTCAATTAGGGGCCGGGGAGCTGTTTTTT
>few|TRBJ1-1|NA|TRBV6-1
CASSSAAGAGGTEAFF
TGTGCCAGCAGTAGTGCAGCGGGGGCGGGAGGGACTGAAGCTTTCTTT
>NA|TRBJ1-2|TRBD1|TRBV28
CASRTGTGAGYTF
TGTGCCAGCAGAACAGGGACAGGGGCTGGCTACACCTTC
>NA|TRBJ2-7|NA|TRBV7-7
CASSPDRSHEQYF
TGTGCCAGCAGCCCCGACAGGAGCCACGAGCAGTACTTC
>NA|TRBJ1-1|NA|TRBV20-1
CSARRILEVSTEAFF
TGCAGTGCAAGACGCATCTTAGAGGTCAGCACTGAAGCTTTCTTT
>NA|TRBJ2-7|NA|TRBV4-2
CASSQGSYEQYF
TGTGCCAGCAGCCAAGGGTCCTACGAGCAGTACTTC
>NA|TRBJ2-3|TRBD1|TRBV20-1
CSARGQLEYTQYF
TGCAGTGCTAGGGGACAGTTGGAGTATACGCAGTATTTT
>NA|TRBJ2-3|NA|TRBV7-2
CASSPWAHTDTQYF
TGTGCCAGCAGCCCCTGGGCCCACACAGATACGCAGTATTTT
>NA|TRBJ2-2|NA|TRBV7-3
CASSPTGTRNTGELFF
TGTGCCAGCAGCCCCACCGGGACTCGGAACACCGGGGAGCTGTTTTTT
>few|TRBJ1-1|TRBD1|TRBV20-1
CSARTGGTSREAFF
TGCAGTGCGCGGACAGGGGGAACCTCTCGCGAAGCTTTCTTT
>few|TRBJ2-3|TRBD1|TRBV2
CASRAGQGRAGVDTQYF
TGTGCCAGCAGGGCGGGACAGGGAAGGGCGGGAGTGGATACGCAGTATTTT
>NA|TRBJ1-5|NA|TRBV19
CASRDVGGGNQPQHF
TGTGCCAGTAGAGACGTAGGAGGGGGCAATCAGCCCCAGCATTTT
>few|TRBJ2-2|TRBD2|TRBV7-9
CASSPWPSGKNTGELFF
TGTGCCAGCAGCCCTTGGCCTAGCGGGAAGAACACCGGGGAGCTGTTTTTT
>NA|TRBJ1-2|NA|TRBV19
CASSIAAGGLYGYTF
TGTGCCAGTAGTATAGCAGCGGGGGGCCTCTATGGCTACACCTTC
>few|TRBJ2-3|TRBD2|TRBV28
CASSLQAGSTDTQYF
TGTGCCAGCAGCCTCCAAGCGGGAAGCACAGATACGCAGTATTTT
>NA|TRBJ2-6|NA|TRBV6-1
CASSPRWSGANVLTF
TGTGCCAGCAGCCCAAGGTGGTCTGGGGCCAACGTCCTGACTTTC
>NA|TRBJ1-1|NA|TRBV2
CASTLDNTEAFF
TGTGCCAGCACCCTGGACAACACTGAAGCTTTCTTT
>NA|TRBJ2-3|TRBD2|TRBV20-1
CSASGRGERDTQYF
TGCAGTGCTAGCGGGAGGGGGGAGAGAGATACGCAGTATTTT
>NA|TRBJ1-6|NA|TRBV6-1
CASSPGPNSSPLHF
TGTGCCAGCAGCCCGGGACCCAATAGTTCACCCCTCCACTTT
>once|TRBJ2-3|TRBD2|TRBV20-1
CSARDLFGGSGSLTRTDTQYF
TGCAGTGCTAGAGATCTATTCGGGGGTAGCGGGAGTTTGACCCGCACAGATACGCAGTATTTT
>NA|TRBJ1-5|NA|TRBV7-2
CASSLRLGRNQPQHF
TGTGCCAGCAGCTTACGACTGGGCAGAAATCAGCCCCAGCATTTT
>few|TRBJ1-5|NA|TRBV28
CASTQLAPLNSNQPQHF
TGTGCCAGCACCCAATTAGCCCCATTAAATAGCAATCAGCCCCAGCATTTT
>NA|TRBJ2-1|TRBD1|TRBV7-6
CASSLAGTGGHEQFF
TGTGCCAGCAGCTTAGCCGGGACAGGGGGGCATGAGCAGTTCTTC
>once|TRBJ1-6|NA|TRBV23-1
CASGGQFNSPLHF
TGCGCCAGCGGTGGACAGTTTAATTCACCCCTCCACTTT
>NA|TRBJ2-5|NA|TRBV27
CASSDRQQTQYF
TGTGCCAGCAGCGACAGGCAGCAGACCCAGTACTTC
>few|TRBJ2-5|TRBD1|TRBV2
CASSEGDRVGTQYF
TGTGCCAGCAGTGAAGGAGACAGGGTCGGGACCCAGTACTTC
>NA|TRBJ1-5|NA|TRBV2
CASSYQGPQHF
TGTGCCAGCAGTTATCAGGGGCCCCAGCATTTT
>few|TRBJ2-3|NA|TRBV6-1
CASSPADTQYF
TGTGCCAGCAGCCCGGCAGATACGCAGTATTTT
>NA|TRBJ2-7|NA|TRBV28
CASRKKYEQYF
TGTGCCAGCAGAAAAAAATACGAGCAGTACTTC
>few|TRBJ1-1|NA|TRBV30
CAWSPVRAGAFF
TGTGCCTGGAGTCCCGTGAGGGCAGGAGCTTTCTTT
>few|TRBJ2-7|TRBD2|TRBV15
CATSRERTSYEQYF
TGTGCCACCAGCAGAGAGCGGACTAGCTACGAGCAGTACTTC
>NA|TRBJ2-3|NA|TRBV6-4
CASSDGGTTDTQYF
TGTGCCAGCAGTGACGGGGGAACCACAGATACGCAGTATTTT
>few|TRBJ1-5|NA|TRBV15
CATSRDGSNQPQHF
TGTGCCACCAGCAGAGATGGTAGCAATCAGCCCCAGCATTTT